This record covers a single T cell receptor beta chain. Its antigen remains unknown. The sample comes from a study of molecular identifiers for immune sequencing clone quantification. Study-level background: RNA, taken in replicates from about 21,000 or 97,000 naive CD8 cells, was split five ways, with four sequenced. General study results and limits: Effector cells had over 98% of their molecules in clones above 20 RNA copies, while naive cells had under 1%.

Deletions cut 6 bases from V and 4 bases from J, with 16 bases between. The CDR3 covers 14 residues. The germline CDR1 and CDR2 sequences are MNHNS and SASEGT. Generation of bulk TCR libraries relied on previously described methods and listed TCR primers. TCRdb processed the PCR reads anew with MiXCR; each CDR3 protein has one entry. The data show more than 550,000 distinct CDR3 sequences, with about 25% seen just once and roughly 0.83% held by the top ten. Sequencing input: naive CD8+ T cells from blood, with Jurkat cell RNA spiked in. The sample's subset: FACS-sorted CD8+CD4-CCR7+CD45RA+ naive T cells. The chain carries TRBV6-1 and TRBJ2-7, with D unresolved. The clonotype originates from a human donor in good health. Some libraries in this study had Jurkat cell RNA spiked in. In DNA, the CDR3 is TGTGCCAGCAGCCTGAGACACGGTGGTTACGAGCAGTACTTC. Translated, it gives CASSLRHGGYEQYF.